This T cell receptor (beta chain) was documented in a study of T cell repertoires in cytomegalovirus infection. Study context: Epitope selection comprised recently identified HLA-C-restricted CMV epitopes and well-studied HLA-B-restricted CMV epitopes. A matching HLA type, together with CMV infection, was signaled by public TCR beta signatures. Broader study findings: HLA-C-restricted TCR beta clonotypes specific for CMV led the ex vivo response. Cumulative public TCR beta family frequency identified carriers of CMV plus the relevant HLA.

Between the trimmed V and J ends, which lost 0 bases and 5 bases, there was a span of 7 bases. Germline CDR1 is MNHEY and CDR2 is SMNVEV (reference sequence). The CDR3 runs to 13 residues. Using its own MiXCR run on the reads, TCRdb lists one record per CDR3 protein. This table has approximately 70,000 distinct CDR3 sequences, 20% to 25% appearing once. This clonotype showed up just a few times. The antigen is not known. The clonotype was recovered from a human donor in good health (CMV status not recorded). Some clones in this sample may be carry-over from other donors' samples. The rearrangement links TRBV27 to TRBJ1-1, with a weak D call TRBD1 (5 bases). The sequencing used CD8+ T cells from cultured PBMCs, collected from culture after CMV antigen stimulation. Here the CDR3 DNA reads TGTGCCAGCAGTTTATCTTGGGGGACTGAAGCTTTCTTT. Protein sequence: CASSLSWGTEAFF.